The subject of this entry is one T cell receptor beta chain. Per the authors' pipeline: Quantification of nucleated cells was approximated via reference gene primer amplification. Method: immunoSEQ multiplex PCR; TCRdb's copy keeps in-frame clones and lacks some. V and J calls and clone size are those listed in that table; D and trimming were worked out from the DNA. The table includes over 35,000 clones, more than 90% detected once. This sample was included in a study of blood T cell repertoires in COVID-19. Study background: Samples of COVID-19 (acute and convalescent) were obtained from the United States, Italy and Spain. Sources were T cells, B-cell-depleted T cells, or PBMCs; the material itself was cDNA or gDNA.

This CDR3 has 16 amino acids. Germline CDR1 SGDLS, CDR2 YYNGEE. J was trimmed by 5 bases and V by 3 bases; bases with no gene match: 11. The sequenced material came from peripheral blood. This chain connects TRBV9 to TRBJ2-1; 7 bases line up with TRBD2. The clonotype comes from a man aged 65-85 years with active COVID-19. CDR3 in amino acids: CASSARGAGRDNEQFF. The CDR3 region has the DNA TGTGCCAGCAGCGCAAGGGGAGCGGGACGTGACAATGAGCAGTTCTTC.